The clone carrying this T cell receptor beta chain has only one observation. Original analysis: Nucleated cell counts were estimated from reference gene primer amplification. Using immunoSEQ multiplex PCR, the repertoire was profiled, and TCRdb retains in-frame clones only, with some absent. V, J and clone size derive from that table, while D and trimming were established from the DNA sequence. The sample lists 93,000 or so clones, 87% seen once, with approximately 3% in the top ten. With 0 bases removed from V and 1 base from J, the gap between germline ends came to 7 bases. The CDR3 consists of 14 residues. CDR1 SGHRS and CDR2 YFSETQ come from the germline V gene. This record comes from a study of blood T cell repertoires in COVID-19. Whole-study context: Researchers got acute and convalescent COVID-19 samples from the United States, Italy and Spain. In each case, the material was cDNA or gDNA derived from T cells, B-cell-depleted T cells, or PBMCs.

The specimen was peripheral blood. The V and J genes are TRBV5-1 and TRBJ2-5, with a possible D match to TRBD2 (5 bases). This TCR was recovered from a man aged 50-60 years in a cohort sampled during active COVID-19. The chain's CDR3 is CASSLGTLQETQYF. In DNA form, the CDR3 reads TGCGCCAGCAGCTTGGGGACTCTCCAAGAGACCCAGTACTTC.